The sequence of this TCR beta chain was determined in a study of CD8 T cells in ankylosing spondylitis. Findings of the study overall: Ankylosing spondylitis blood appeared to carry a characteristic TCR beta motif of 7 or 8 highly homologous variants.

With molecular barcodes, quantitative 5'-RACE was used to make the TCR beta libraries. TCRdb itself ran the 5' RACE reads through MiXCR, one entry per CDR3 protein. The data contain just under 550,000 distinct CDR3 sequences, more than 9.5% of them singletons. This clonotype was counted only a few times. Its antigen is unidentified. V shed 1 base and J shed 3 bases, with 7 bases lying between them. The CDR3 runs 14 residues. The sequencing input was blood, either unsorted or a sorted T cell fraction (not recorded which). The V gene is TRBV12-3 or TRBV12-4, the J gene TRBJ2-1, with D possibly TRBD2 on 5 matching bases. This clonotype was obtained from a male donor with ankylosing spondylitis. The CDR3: CASSLGGFYNEQFF. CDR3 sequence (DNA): TGTGCCAGCAGTTTAGGCGGGTTCTACAATGAGCAGTTCTTC.